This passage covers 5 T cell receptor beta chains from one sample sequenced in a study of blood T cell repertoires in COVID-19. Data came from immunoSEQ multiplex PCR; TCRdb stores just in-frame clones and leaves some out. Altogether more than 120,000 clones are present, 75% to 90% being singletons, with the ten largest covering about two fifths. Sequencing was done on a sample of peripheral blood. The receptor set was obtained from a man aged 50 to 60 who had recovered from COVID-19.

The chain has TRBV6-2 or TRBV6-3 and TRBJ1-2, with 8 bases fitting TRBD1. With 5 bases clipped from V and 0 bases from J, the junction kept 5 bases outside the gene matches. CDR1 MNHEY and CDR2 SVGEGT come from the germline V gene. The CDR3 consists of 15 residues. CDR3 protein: CASSRPTGANYGYTF. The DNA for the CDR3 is TGTGCCAGCAGTCGACCGACAGGGGCTAACTATGGCTACACCTTC.

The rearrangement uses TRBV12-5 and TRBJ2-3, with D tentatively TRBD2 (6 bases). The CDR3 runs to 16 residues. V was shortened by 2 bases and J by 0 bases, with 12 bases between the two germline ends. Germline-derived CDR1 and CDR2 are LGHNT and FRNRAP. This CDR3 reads CASGLPGLLSTDTQYF. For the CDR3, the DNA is TGTGCTAGTGGTTTGCCGGGACTTCTTAGCACAGATACGCAGTATTTT.

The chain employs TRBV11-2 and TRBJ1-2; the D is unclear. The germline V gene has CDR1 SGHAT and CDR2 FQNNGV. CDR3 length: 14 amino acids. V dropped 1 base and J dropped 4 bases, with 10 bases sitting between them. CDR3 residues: CASSLASAPYGYTF. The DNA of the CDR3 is TGTGCCAGCAGCTTAGCGTCCGCGCCCTATGGCTACACCTTC.

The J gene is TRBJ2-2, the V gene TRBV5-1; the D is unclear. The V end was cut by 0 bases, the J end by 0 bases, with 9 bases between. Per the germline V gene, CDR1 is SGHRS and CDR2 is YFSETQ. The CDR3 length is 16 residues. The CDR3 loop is CASSLGVTSNTGELFF. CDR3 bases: TGCGCCAGCAGCTTGGGAGTGACATCGAACACCGGGGAGCTGTTTTTT.

CDR3 residues: CASSVDGQQGEKLFF. CDR3 nucleotide sequence: TGCGCCAGCAGCGTGGACGGGCAGCAGGGTGAAAAACTGTTTTTT. The chain recombines TRBV5-1 with TRBJ1-4, with D perhaps TRBD1 (5 bases). Between the trimmed V and J ends, which lost 4 bases and 7 bases, there was a span of 17 bases. Germline CDR1 and CDR2: SGHRS and YFSETQ. The CDR3 runs to 15 residues.